This passage covers 19 T cell receptor beta chains from one sample sequenced in a study of blood T cell repertoires in COVID-19. Repertoires were generated with immunoSEQ multiplex PCR, while TCRdb's copy carries only in-frame clones and drops some. The data show 100,000 or so clones, 82% seen once. Input material: peripheral blood. Every receptor here comes from a woman aged 80 or older with acute or convalescent COVID-19.

The J gene is TRBJ2-3, the V gene TRBV7-9; 8 positions agree with TRBD1. The CDR3 spans 14 residues. Per the germline V gene, CDR1 is SEHNR and CDR2 is FQNEAQ (reference sequence). J was trimmed by 0 bases and V by 6 bases; bases with no gene match: 2. The CDR3 loop reads CASSRTGSTDTQYF. CDR3 in DNA: TGTGCCAGCAGTCGGACAGGGAGCACAGATACGCAGTATTTT.

The V gene is TRBV6-5, the J gene TRBJ2-7; 7 bases match TRBD1. The ends lost 6 bases at V and 0 bases at J; junction bases unmatched: 5. The CDR3 spans 14 residues. The germline V gene has CDR1 MNHEY and CDR2 SVGAGI. CDR3 bases: TGTGCCAGCAGACCGGCAGGGGGCTCCTACGAGCAGTACTTC. It yields the protein CASRPAGGSYEQYF.

V and J are TRBV29-1 and TRBJ2-4; 7 bases fit TRBD2. This CDR3 spans 12 amino acids. V lost 4 bases and J lost 8; bases outside the gene matches: 5. Germline V lookup: CDR1 SQVTM, CDR2 ANQGSEA. This CDR3 is CSVGSGRDIQYF. DNA of the CDR3: TGCAGCGTTGGCTCAGGGAGGGACATTCAGTACTTC. Complete variable domain (other parts from reference TRBV29-1 and TRBJ2-4): SAVISQKPSRDICQRGTSLTIQCQVDSQVTMMFWYRQQPGQSLTLIATANQGSEATYESGFVIDKFPISRPNLTFSTLTVSNMSPEDSSIYLCSVGSGRDIQYFGAGTRLSVL.

The rearrangement uses TRBV19 and TRBJ2-7, with a possible D match to TRBD1 (6 bases). Germline loops: CDR1 LNHDA, CDR2 SQIVND (reference sequence). V lost 1 base, J lost 2 bases, and 18 bases lay in between. CDR3 size: 17 residues. CDR3 residues: CASSIGSHRDKPYEQYF. CDR3 nucleotide sequence: TGTGCCAGTAGTATAGGGTCCCACCGGGACAAACCCTACGAGCAGTACTTC.

The V call is TRBV10-1, the J call TRBJ2-5; 11 nucleotides align to TRBD2. J was trimmed by 6 bases and V by 2 bases; bases with no gene match: 5. The CDR3 is made up of 15 amino acids. Germline V gene sequence: CDR1 WNHNN, CDR2 SYGVQD (reference sequence). Here the CDR3 reads CASSETASGRKTQYF. CDR3 nucleotides: TGCGCCAGCAGTGAGACGGCTAGCGGGAGGAAGACCCAGTACTTC.

This sequence joins TRBV2 and TRBJ2-1; D is perhaps TRBD2 (6 bases). Germline-derived CDR1 and CDR2 are SNHLY and FYNNEI. The CDR3 extends over 14 amino acids. V lost 7 bases to trimming and J lost 6 bases, with 16 bases between them. Here the CDR3 reads CASTATGVSNEQFF. The CDR3 DNA follows: TGTGCCAGCACCGCAACGGGAGTCAGCAATGAGCAGTTCTTC.

The V call is TRBV3-1 (or the pseudogene TRBV3-2), the J call TRBJ2-3, with 8 bases lining up with TRBD1. CDR1 and CDR2 (germline): LGHDT, YNNKEL (reference sequence). V shed 5 bases and J 2 bases; nucleotides not matched to a gene: 15. This CDR3 contains 18 residues. The CDR3 sequence: CASSSPLGRTGSTDTQYF. DNA of the CDR3: TGTGCCAGCAGCTCTCCCTTAGGCCGGACAGGGTCCACAGATACGCAGTATTTT.

This clone was counted between two and nine times. The chain has TRBV10-1 and TRBJ2-3, with D unresolved. Germline assignment: CDR1 WNHNN and CDR2 SYGVQD (reference sequence). V lost 0 bases and J lost 8, with 9 bases in between. CDR3 length: 13 residues. CDR3 residues: CASSESKHLTQYF. CDR3 in DNA: TGCGCCAGCAGTGAGTCGAAGCATCTTACGCAGTATTTT.

The chain couples TRBV5-1 to TRBJ2-7; possibly TRBD1 for D (7 bases). Germline-derived CDR1 and CDR2 are SGHRS and YFSETQ. The germline V and J ends were trimmed by 4 bases and 6 bases, with 17 bases remaining between them. The length of the CDR3 is 14 residues. The CDR3 DNA sequence: TGCGCCAGCAGCCCCGGGGCAGGGGGGCTCGAGCAGTACTTC. It codes for CASSPGAGGLEQYF.

This clone has a handful of counts. The chain has TRBV4-1 and TRBJ1-5; 8 bases line up with TRBD1. The V gene's germline CDR1 is MGHRA and CDR2 YSYEKL. The CDR3 length is 16 residues. Trimming removed 0 bases from V and 6 bases from J; junction bases left unmatched: 7. The DNA for the CDR3 is TGCGCCAGCAGCCAAGATTACGGACAGGGTCCTCAGCCCCAGCATTTT. Its protein is CASSQDYGQGPQPQHF.

The chain uses TRBV5-8 and TRBJ1-4; 7 bases map to TRBD1. This CDR3 spans 15 amino acids. V trimming: 3 bases; J trimming: 3 bases; junction bases outside the gene matches: 5. Germline V CDR1 and CDR2: SGHTS, YDEGEE. The CDR3 is CASSSGTAANEKLFF. CDR3 in DNA: TGTGCCAGCAGCTCTGGGACAGCGGCTAATGAAAAACTGTTTTTT.

This chain uses TRBV19 with TRBJ2-4; tentative D call: TRBD2 (6 bases). The CDR3 is made up of 18 amino acids. In germline, CDR1 is LNHDA, CDR2 SQIVND (reference sequence). V was trimmed by 2 bases and J by 1 base, leaving 18 bases between them. The CDR3 is CASSIPPRRASAKNIQYF. In nucleotides, the CDR3 is TGTGCCAGTAGTATACCCCCCCGGAGGGCCTCGGCCAAAAACATTCAGTACTTC.

The chain recombines TRBV7-2 with TRBJ2-7; 10 bases agree with TRBD2. With V trimmed by 1 base and J by 6 bases, 6 bases remained unmatched. Germline CDR1 and CDR2: SGHTA and FQGNSA. CDR3 length: 15 amino acids. CDR3 residues: CASSLEAGGTGEQYF. The CDR3 bases are TGTGCCAGCAGCTTAGAAGCGGGAGGGACCGGCGAGCAGTACTTC.

V is TRBV5-1 and J is TRBJ1-6; D is ambiguous. There are 14 residues in the CDR3. Trimming pared 1 base from V and 9 bases from J, leaving 11 bases between. Germline V gene lookup returns CDR1 SGHRS and CDR2 YFSETQ. CDR3: CASSLTGFASPLHF. Written as DNA, the CDR3 is TGCGCCAGCAGCTTGACCGGGTTTGCTTCACCCCTCCACTTT.

The chain has TRBV4-1 and TRBJ1-3; 8 bases match TRBD1. The CDR3 is 15 residues long. CDR1 is MGHRA and CDR2 is YSYEKL in the germline V gene. J was trimmed by 4 bases and V by 4 bases; bases with no gene match: 6. Written as DNA, the CDR3 is TGCGCCAGCAGCCTCGGACAGGGAACGGGAAACACCATATATTTT. Protein: CASSLGQGTGNTIYF.

This chain connects TRBV19 to TRBJ2-3, with D tentatively TRBD2 (7 bases). CDR3 length: 14 amino acids. Germline V gene data show CDR1 as LNHDA and CDR2 as SQIVND (reference sequence). Trimming took 5 bases from V and 5 from J, leaving 14 bases between them. CDR3 in amino acids: CASSGRGQVDTQYF. DNA of the CDR3: TGTGCCAGTAGTGGGCGGGGGCAAGTAGATACGCAGTATTTT. The whole variable domain, remainder taken from reference TRBV19 and TRBJ2-3, is DGGITQSPKYLFRKEGQNVTLSCEQNLNHDAMYWYRQDPGQGLRLIYYSQIVNDFQKGDIAEGYSVSREKKESFPLTVTSAQKNPTAFYLCASSGRGQVDTQYFGPGTRLTVL.

CDR3 DNA: TGTGCCAGCACCCCCGGGACAGGGAGCTCCTACGAGCAGTACTTC. Translating gives CASTPGTGSSYEQYF. The chain links TRBV5-4 to TRBJ2-7; 9 positions match TRBD1. Looked up from germline, CDR1 is SGHNT and CDR2 is YYREEE (reference sequence). V shed 6 bases, J shed 0 bases, and the junction held 7 bases outside the gene matches. This CDR3 contains 15 residues.

The gene calls are TRBV5-1 and TRBJ2-5; 9 bases align to TRBD1. CDR1 SGHRS and CDR2 YFSETQ come from the germline V gene. This CDR3 is 16 amino acids long. V dropped 0 bases and J dropped 1; count of bases not matched to a gene: 4. The CDR3: CASSLVGQGPQETQYF. DNA for the CDR3: TGCGCCAGCAGCTTGGTAGGACAGGGGCCCCAAGAGACCCAGTACTTC.

This clone was seen more than once but under ten times. The chain couples TRBV25-1 to TRBJ2-1, with 9 positions matching TRBD1. This CDR3 spans 14 amino acids. Germline CDR1 reads MGHDK; CDR2 reads SYGVNS. Unmatched junction bases numbered 9, after V lost 11 bases and J lost 4 bases. This chain's CDR3 is CASTGQGWYNEQFF. As DNA, the CDR3 is TGTGCCTCCACGGGACAGGGTTGGTACAATGAGCAGTTCTTC.